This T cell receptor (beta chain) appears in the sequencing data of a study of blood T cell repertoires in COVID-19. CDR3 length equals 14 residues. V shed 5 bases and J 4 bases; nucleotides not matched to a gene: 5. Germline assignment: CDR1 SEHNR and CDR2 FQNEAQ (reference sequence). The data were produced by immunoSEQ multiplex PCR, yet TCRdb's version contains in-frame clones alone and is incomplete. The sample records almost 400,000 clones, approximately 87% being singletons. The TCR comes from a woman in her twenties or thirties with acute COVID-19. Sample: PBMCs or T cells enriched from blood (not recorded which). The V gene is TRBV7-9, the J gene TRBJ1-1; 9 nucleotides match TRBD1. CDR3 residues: CASSPRTGATEAFF. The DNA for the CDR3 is TGTGCCAGCAGCCCCCGGACAGGGGCCACTGAAGCTTTCTTT.